This T cell receptor beta chain was identified in a study of blood T cell repertoires in COVID-19. Produced via immunoSEQ multiplex PCR; TCRdb's table is partial and in-frame only. Counted here are 350,000 to 450,000 clones, roughly 90% occurring once; the ten biggest clones make up roughly 1.2%. Sequences were obtained from peripheral blood. This clonotype was obtained from a man aged 40-55 years with acute or convalescent COVID-19.

For the CDR3, the DNA is TGTGCCAGCAGTTCCTCGTTTGGAGCTAATGAAAAACTGTTTTTT. Translated, it gives CASSSSFGANEKLFF. The gene calls are TRBV6-6 and TRBJ1-4, with unresolved D. The CDR3 has 15 amino acids. Looked up from germline, CDR1 is MNHNY and CDR2 is SVGAGI (reference sequence). V was trimmed by 4 bases and J by 3 bases, leaving 12 bases between them.